The rows below give T cell receptor beta chains drawn from one sample of a study of blood T cells in healthy people across ages. One entry per CDR3 protein results from TCRdb running MiXCR on the 5' RACE reads. The sample has approximately 580,000 distinct CDR3 sequences, less than 25% seen once; the top ten hold under 9%. The same data also contributed to another study, on T cells of mothers and their children.

The sequencing sample was made of blood. These receptors were obtained from a boy between 10 and 17 years old in good health. Both conserved end residues are part of each CDR3. A D gene is named only where the DNA matches it firmly. Size is omitted from some rows. Given values are once, few, many or a class for expanded clones.

j_call	cdr3_length	v_call	d_call	clone_size	cdr3_aa	cdr3_nt
TRBJ1-1	13	TRBV20-1	-	-	CSAREQLNTEAFF	TGCAGTGCTAGAGAACAACTGAACACTGAAGCTTTCTTT
TRBJ2-3	12	TRBV21-1	-	-	CASSKGEDTQYF	TGTGCCAGCAGCAAAGGGGAGGATACGCAGTATTTT
TRBJ2-3	14	TRBV4-1	-	-	CASSQDSRLDTQYF	TGCGCCAGCAGCCAAGATTCGAGACTAGACACGCAGTATTTT
TRBJ2-1	12	TRBV28	-	-	CASLRWYNEQFF	TGTGCCTCGTTGAGGTGGTACAATGAGCAGTTCTTC
TRBJ2-5	13	TRBV9	-	few	CASSVGAEETQYF	TGTGCCAGCAGCGTAGGAGCGGAAGAGACCCAGTACTTC
TRBJ1-6	14	TRBV14	-	many	CASSQVGGNSPLHF	TGTGCCAGCAGCCAAGTAGGCGGAAATTCACCCCTCCACTTT
TRBJ2-5	13	TRBV9	-	few	CASSVRFLETQYF	TGTGCCAGCAGCGTGCGATTCCTAGAGACCCAGTACTTC
TRBJ1-2	13	TRBV28	-	few	CASGSPSAYGYTF	TGTGCCAGCGGCTCCCCTTCGGCCTATGGCTACACCTTC
TRBJ2-5	14	TRBV10-3	-	-	CAISESYRQETQYF	TGTGCCATCAGTGAGTCCTACAGGCAAGAGACCCAGTACTTC
TRBJ2-1	12	TRBV7-3	-	once	CASSLTHTEQFF	TGTGCCAGCAGCTTAACGCACACGGAGCAGTTCTTC
TRBJ2-3	10	TRBV29-1	TRBD1	-	CSVRQGVAYF	TGCAGCGTTCGACAGGGGGTCGCGTATTTT
TRBJ1-2	15	TRBV29-1	TRBD1	few	CSVDTLGQGNYGYTF	TGCAGCGTTGACACTCTGGGACAGGGGAACTATGGCTACACCTTC
TRBJ2-7	14	TRBV6-6	TRBD1	once	CASSARQGPYEQYF	TGTGCCAGCAGCGCAAGACAGGGTCCCTACGAGCAGTACTTC
TRBJ2-5	14	TRBV7-8	-	-	CASSLELASETQYF	TGTGCCAGCAGCTTAGAACTAGCCTCAGAGACCCAGTACTTC